The entry below describes one T cell receptor (beta chain). Its antigen is still unknown. Assay used: immunoSEQ multiplex PCR; TCRdb lists only in-frame clones, some missing. There are 45,000 to 60,000 clones in the sample; approximately 80% occur only once, and 2% to 3% lies in the top ten. This record belongs to a study of OX40 agonist ivuxolimab in advanced cancers. General study results and limits: With doses of 0.1 to 3.0 mg/kg, CD4+ and CD8+ blood T cells had undergone clonal expansion by week 6.

The sequencing used CD4+ or CD8+ T cells sorted from blood, collected in a trial of the OX40 agonist ivuxolimab. The source of this sequence is an adult with an advanced solid tumor such as melanoma, head and neck, liver or kidney cancer.

The CDR3 protein is CASRGLAGGETQYF. In DNA form, the CDR3 reads TGTGCCAGCAGGGGACTAGCGGGAGGAGAGACCCAGTACTTC. The chain combines TRBV27 with TRBJ2-5; 15 positions agree with TRBD2. This CDR3 region has 14 residues. CDR1 is MNHEY, CDR2 SMNVEV, per germline (reference sequence). Trimming at V came to 6 bases and at J to 4 bases, leaving 0 bases not matched to a gene.